One sample yielded the 30 T cell receptor beta chains listed below, sequenced in a study of T cells in women clearing cervical HPV infection. The data were produced by immunoSEQ multiplex PCR, yet TCRdb's version contains in-frame clones alone and is incomplete. Recorded for this sample: under 35,000 clones. The source material was blood buffy coat. All receptors come from a woman between 18 and 70 years old with a cervical HPV16 infection that either progressed to CIN3+ or cleared (not recorded which).

In the case of this clone: The read terminates 3 residues ahead of where the CDR3 ends, so the germline J gene completes it. The chain recombines TRBV2 with TRBJ2-7; maybe TRBD1 (6 bases). Germline V gene lookup returns CDR1 SNHLY and CDR2 FYNNEI. Trimming stripped 6 bases from V and 3 bases from J, with 15 bases between. CDR3 size: 14 residues. The CDR3 is CASRRTGQNYEQYF. Partial CDR3 DNA: TGTGCCAGCAGGAGGACTGGACAGAACTACGAG.

A remark on this clone: The CDR3 is cut off 3 residues early in the read; its end comes from the germline J gene. The chain is built from TRBV5-1 and TRBJ1-2, with a tentative D call TRBD1 (6 bases). The germline gives CDR1 SGHRS, CDR2 YFSETQ. This CDR3 has 13 residues. CDR3 DNA, as far as it was read: TGCGCCAGCAGCTTTACAGGGTTTCAGGGC. It translates to CASSFTGFQG. The full CDR3 reads CASSFTGFQGYTF.

Details on this clone: The read finishes 3 residues shy of the CDR3 end, and the germline J gene is used to complete it. The chain links TRBV20-1 to TRBJ2-7; 7 nucleotides match TRBD1. V trimming: 6 bases; J trimming: 1 base; junction bases outside the gene matches: 9. The CDR3 covers 14 residues. CDR1 is DFQATT and CDR2 is SNEGSKA in the germline V gene (reference sequence). The CDR3 region is CSASGTVKSYEQYF. The sequenced part of the CDR3 DNA is TGCAGTGCCAGTGGGACAGTGAAATCCTACGAG.

Details on this clone: The read stops 3 residues short of the end of the CDR3; the missing end is completed from the germline J gene. This chain links TRBV19 with TRBJ1-4; D remains ambiguous. The CDR3 contains 12 residues. The V gene lost 3 bases and the J gene lost 8 bases, with 7 bases spanning the gap. Germline CDR1 reads LNHDA; CDR2 reads SQIVND (reference sequence). CDR3: CASSIIGEKLFF. Partial CDR3 DNA: TGTGCCAGTAGTATTATCGGGGAAAAA. The full variable domain, with the rest looked up from reference TRBV19 and TRBJ1-4, is DGGITQSPKYLFRKEGQNVTLSCEQNLNHDAMYWYRQDPGQGLRLIYYSQIVNDFQKGDIAEGYSVSREKKESFPLTVTSAQKNPTAFYLCASSIIGEKLFFGSGTQLSVL.

The part of the CDR3 DNA that was read is TGTGCCAGCAGTGAAGCGCCTAGCGGGAGGACTATATCCTACGAG. This encodes CASSEAPSGRTISYE. The full CDR3 is CASSEAPSGRTISYEQYF. The J gene is TRBJ2-7, the V gene TRBV2; 11 bases line up with TRBD2. The CDR3 is cut off 3 residues early in the read; its end comes from the germline J gene. From germline, CDR1 is SNHLY and CDR2 FYNNEI. V was clipped by 0 bases and J by 1 base; unmatched bases: 8. The CDR3 has 18 amino acids.

With respect to this clone: The read is 3 residues too short to cover the CDR3 end, so that end is filled in from the germline J gene. V and J are TRBV19 and TRBJ2-5; TRBD1 aligns across 11 bases. The CDR3 loop spans 15 amino acids. Germline V lookup: CDR1 LNHDA, CDR2 SQIVND (reference sequence). J lost 5 bases, V lost 2 bases, and 4 bases had no gene match. The chain's CDR3 is CASSIPGQGVETQYF. Partial CDR3 DNA: TGTGCCAGTAGTATACCGGGACAGGGGGTGGAGACC.

Points on this clone: The read terminates 3 residues before the CDR3 end, so the remaining end is supplied by the germline J gene. V usage is TRBV2 and J usage is TRBJ1-6; TRBD1 aligns across 9 bases. This CDR3 contains 15 residues. Germline V gene data show CDR1 as SNHLY and CDR2 as FYNNEI. The CDR3 spells CASSESGTGYFPLHF. Incomplete CDR3 DNA: TGTGCCAGCAGTGAATCCGGGACAGGGTATTTTCCC.

The CDR3: CSVQGQLQDTDTQYF. CDR3 DNA (partial): TGCAGCGTTCAAGGACAGCTACAGGACACAGATACC. This chain uses TRBV29-1 with TRBJ2-5; TRBD1 might be the D (6 bases). With the read ending 3 residues before the CDR3 end, the germline J gene is used to fill in that end. CDR3 length equals 15 residues. CDR1 is SQVTM and CDR2 is ANQGSEA in the germline V gene.

Details on this clone: The read comes to an end 3 residues before the CDR3 does, leaving the germline J gene to fill in the end. The V and J genes are TRBV20-1 and TRBJ1-6; D is possibly TRBD1 (5 bases). Trimming cost V 6 bases and J 2 bases, with 14 bases left between them. Germline values: CDR1 DFQATT, CDR2 SNEGSKA (reference sequence). This CDR3 has 15 amino acids. The chain's CDR3 is CSAQGQGTYNSPLHF. CDR3 bases read: TGCAGTGCCCAAGGCCAGGGTACCTATAATTCACCC.

Concerning this clone itself: Coverage ceases 3 residues before the CDR3 finishes, and the germline J gene fills in the end. This chain links TRBV19 with TRBJ1-1; maybe TRBD1 (5 bases). The ends were cut back, 3 bases at V and 2 bases at J, with 10 bases in the middle. Germline V gene sequence: CDR1 LNHDA, CDR2 SQIVND (reference sequence). The CDR3 consists of 14 residues. The CDR3 sequence is CASSIRTLNTEAFF. The sequenced part of the CDR3 DNA is TGTGCCAGTAGTATCAGGACACTAAACACTGAA. Full variable domain (missing parts from reference TRBV19 and TRBJ1-1): DGGITQSPKYLFRKEGQNVTLSCEQNLNHDAMYWYRQDPGQGLRLIYYSQIVNDFQKGDIAEGYSVSREKKESFPLTVTSAQKNPTAFYLCASSIRTLNTEAFFGQGTRLTVV.

Concerning this clone itself: The CDR3 end lies 3 residues beyond the end of the read and is filled in from the germline J gene. The chain employs TRBV2 and TRBJ2-7; TRBD2 agrees at 8 bases. Germline CDR1 SNHLY, CDR2 FYNNEI. The CDR3 has 14 residues. Losses at the gene ends were 3 bases for V and 2 bases for J; bases not matched to a gene: 3. The CDR3 bases that were read are TGTGCCAGCAGTGAGGGGACTAGTCCCTACGAG. Translating it yields CASSEGTSPYE. The complete CDR3 protein is CASSEGTSPYEQYF.

Worth noting for this clone: With the read ending 3 residues before the CDR3 end, the germline J gene is used to fill in that end. The chain uses TRBV20-1 and TRBJ2-1, with 10 bases that match TRBD2. J was trimmed by 4 bases and V by 1 base; bases with no gene match: 7. From germline, CDR1 is DFQATT and CDR2 SNEGSKA (reference sequence). CDR3 length equals 16 residues. CDR3 sequence reads: CSARVASGSFYNEQFF. CDR3 DNA (partial): TGCAGTGCTAGAGTGGCTAGCGGGAGTTTTTACAATGAG.

As regards this clone: Read coverage stops 3 residues before the CDR3 terminus; the germline J gene supplies the remainder. V and J are TRBV19 and TRBJ2-5; 7 bases align to TRBD1. Germline V gene lookup returns CDR1 LNHDA and CDR2 SQIVND (reference sequence). CDR3 length: 14 residues. Trimming at V came to 3 bases and at J to 3 bases, leaving 4 bases not matched to a gene. Incomplete CDR3 DNA: TGTGCCAGTAGTATCGGAGGACAGGAAGAGACC. Its translation: CASSIGGQEET. The complete CDR3 sequence is CASSIGGQEETQYF.

With respect to this clone: Read data end 3 residues before the CDR3 end; the end is taken from the germline J gene. The chain employs TRBV2 and TRBJ1-1; no firm D call. The CDR3 covers 14 residues. Germline lookup yields CDR1 SNHLY and CDR2 FYNNEI. CDR3 DNA, as far as it was read: TGTGCCAGCAAACTAGCGGCTAGCACAGATACG. Translated, it gives CASKLAASTDT. The full CDR3 protein reads CASKLAASTDTAFF.

With regard to this clone: With the read ending 3 residues before the CDR3 end, the germline J gene is used to fill in that end. The V call is TRBV11-2, the J call TRBJ1-1, with D perhaps matching TRBD1 (5 bases). The CDR3 length is 13 residues. V lost 6 bases to trimming and J lost 1 base, with 9 bases between them. The germline gives CDR1 SGHAT, CDR2 FQNNGV. CDR3 DNA, as far as it was read: TGTGCCAGCAGGACAGTGCGGAACACTGAA. As protein: CASRTVRNTE. The whole CDR3 sequence reads CASRTVRNTEAFF. Supplemented by reference TRBV11-2 and TRBJ1-1, the full variable domain reads EAGVAQSPRYKIIEKRQSVAFWCNPISGHATLYWYQQILGQGPKLLIQFQNNGVVDDSQLPKDRFSAERLKGVDSTLKIQPAKLEDSAVYLCASRTVRNTEAFFGQGTRLTVV.

In the case of this clone: Sequencing ends 3 residues short of the CDR3 end; the germline J gene provides the rest. The chain combines TRBV5-6 with TRBJ2-2; a weak D match, TRBD1 (6 bases). Germline V gives CDR1 SGHDT, CDR2 YYEEEE. The CDR3 has 15 amino acids. V was trimmed by 0 bases and J by 7 bases, leaving 13 bases between them. The CDR3 bases that were read are TGTGCCAGCAGCTTGGTGTCAGGGGTTGACGGGGAG. Translating it yields CASSLVSGVDGE. The entire CDR3 is CASSLVSGVDGELFF.

Details on this clone: The CDR3 end falls 3 residues outside the read, so it is completed with the germline J gene. J is TRBJ2-1 and V is TRBV7-8; D possibly corresponds to TRBD1 (5 bases). In germline, CDR1 is SGHVS, CDR2 FQNEAQ. The CDR3 covers 18 residues. V dropped 5 bases and J dropped 0 bases, with 20 bases sitting between them. The CDR3 bases that were read are TGTGCCAGCAGCCCTAGGACACCATACCTTTTCTCCTACAATGAG. Translation gives CASSPRTPYLFSYNE. Given in full, the CDR3 is CASSPRTPYLFSYNEQFF. The variable domain in full, completed from reference TRBV7-8 and TRBJ2-1, reads GAGVSQSPRYKVAKRGQDVALRCDPISGHVSLFWYQQALGQGPEFLTYFQNEAQLDKSGLPSDRFFAERPEGSVSTLKIQRTQQEDSAVYLCASSPRTPYLFSYNEQFFGPGTRLTVL.

Concerning this clone: The CDR3 extends 3 residues past the end of the read, so its final part is completed from the germline J gene. V is TRBV28 and J is TRBJ2-7, with 7 bases identical to TRBD2. The V gene's germline CDR1 is MDHEN and CDR2 SYDVKM. This CDR3 comprises 16 residues. V lost 4 bases, J lost 3 bases, and 12 bases stayed unmatched. This CDR3 is CASSSPSLGGNYEQYF. The CDR3 bases that were read are TGTGCCAGCAGTTCTCCCTCCCTGGGGGGGAACTACGAG.

In the case of this clone: From the germline J gene comes the end of the CDR3, since the read stops 3 residues before it. The gene calls are TRBV19 and TRBJ1-2, with 11 bases matching TRBD1. CDR1 is LNHDA, CDR2 SQIVND, per germline (reference sequence). J gave up 5 bases and V 6 bases, and 8 bases lay outside the gene matches. CDR3 length: 15 amino acids. The CDR3 here is CASRGTGGDLYGYTF. The DNA read from the CDR3 is TGTGCCAGTAGGGGGACAGGGGGTGATCTTTATGGC.

Comments on this clone: The CDR3 end falls 3 residues outside the read, so it is completed with the germline J gene. The chain uses TRBV20-1 and TRBJ2-2; TRBD1 aligns across 8 bases. In germline, CDR1 is DFQATT, CDR2 SNEGSKA (reference sequence). V lost 0 bases and J lost 3; bases outside the gene matches: 9. The CDR3 totals 17 residues. Partial CDR3 DNA: TGCAGTGCTAGAGATAGGAGGCAGGGGGCGGACACCGGGGAG. Encoded protein: CSARDRRQGADTGE. The whole CDR3 protein is CSARDRRQGADTGELFF.

About this clone: The read halts 3 residues ahead of the CDR3 end, with the missing end drawn from the germline J gene. The genes are TRBV30 and TRBJ2-5, with D unclear. The CDR3 loop spans 12 amino acids. V lost 5 bases and J 5 bases, leaving 12 bases between the germline ends. Germline values: CDR1 GTSNPN, CDR2 SVGIG (reference sequence). CDR3 sequence reads: CAWATVRETQYF. Incomplete CDR3 DNA: TGTGCCTGGGCCACGGTCAGGGAGACC.

As to this clone: Read data end 3 residues before the CDR3 end; the end is taken from the germline J gene. The chain employs TRBV6-2 or TRBV6-3 and TRBJ2-1; 7 positions agree with TRBD1. The CDR3 covers 14 residues. V shed 6 bases, J shed 2 bases, and the junction held 4 bases outside the gene matches. The germline gives CDR1 MNHEY, CDR2 SVGEGT. Partial CDR3 DNA: TGTGCCAGCAGGGAAGACAGGGCCTACAATGAG. Protein: CASREDRAYNE. The whole CDR3 is CASREDRAYNEQFF.

Comment on this clone: The read terminates 3 residues before the CDR3 end, so the remaining end is supplied by the germline J gene. The gene calls are TRBV19 and TRBJ2-1, with D tentatively TRBD2 (5 bases). The CDR3 runs 13 residues. Germline CDR1 and CDR2: LNHDA and SQIVND (reference sequence). V was clipped by 8 bases and J by 5 bases, with 13 bases between them. The chain's CDR3 is CASRLRVDNEQFF. The CDR3 bases that were read are TGTGCCAGTCGCCTGCGGGTTGACAATGAG.

Details on this clone: The CDR3 end falls 3 residues outside the read, so it is completed with the germline J gene. The genes are TRBV6-2 or TRBV6-3 and TRBJ1-2, with TRBD1 identical over 9 bases. This CDR3 contains 13 residues. Germline values: CDR1 MNHEY, CDR2 SVGEGT. The trim removed 7 bases at V and 5 bases at J, leaving 5 bases unmatched. The CDR3 loop is CASTDGQGYGYTF. Incomplete CDR3 DNA: TGTGCCAGCACTGATGGACAGGGGTATGGC.

To note about this clone: The read finishes 3 residues shy of the CDR3 end, and the germline J gene is used to complete it. This rearrangement joins TRBV2 to TRBJ2-2; perhaps TRBD2 as D (7 bases). The CDR3 totals 15 residues. CDR1 and CDR2 from the germline V gene are SNHLY and FYNNEI. V lost 6 bases, J lost 7 bases, and 18 bases lay in between. CDR3 bases read: TGTGCCAGCAGATCCCCGCGGGGGCTGGTCGGGGAG. This gives the protein CASRSPRGLVGE. The CDR3 reads in full as CASRSPRGLVGELFF.

The CDR3 DNA, read in part, is TGCAGCGTCGCAGACAGGGGTCCCTACAATGAG. Amino acid sequence: CSVADRGPYNE. The whole CDR3 sequence reads CSVADRGPYNEQFF. The gene calls are TRBV29-1 and TRBJ2-1; 8 positions agree with TRBD1. The read falls 3 residues short of the CDR3 end, and the missing part is taken from the germline J gene. CDR1 and CDR2 from the germline V gene are SQVTM and ANQGSEA. CDR3 size: 14 residues. V shed 6 bases and J 2 bases; nucleotides not matched to a gene: 6.

Concerning this clone: The sequence runs out 3 residues before the end of the CDR3; the remainder is reconstructed from the germline J gene. The genes are TRBV30 and TRBJ2-3; tentative D call: TRBD1 (6 bases). CDR3 length: 15 amino acids. CDR1 is GTSNPN and CDR2 is SVGIG in the germline V gene (reference sequence). Incomplete CDR3 DNA: TGTGCCTGGAGTGACGACAGGCATAGCAATCAGCCG. Protein product: CAWSDDRHSNQP. The whole CDR3 region reads CAWSDDRHSNQPQYF.

A remark on this clone: The read terminates 3 residues ahead of where the CDR3 ends, so the germline J gene completes it. The chain links TRBV5-1 to TRBJ2-2; 8 positions match TRBD1. The CDR3 contains 14 residues. The trim removed 2 bases at V and 4 bases at J, leaving 1 base unmatched. The germline V gene encodes CDR1 SGHRS and CDR2 YFSETQ. The CDR3 protein is CASSFTGGTGELFF. CDR3 DNA (partial): TGCGCCAGCAGCTTTACAGGGGGCACCGGGGAG.

Worth noting for this clone: The read is 3 residues too short to cover the CDR3 end, so that end is filled in from the germline J gene. The V and J genes are TRBV5-4 and TRBJ2-3, with TRBD2 matching 8 bases. The CDR3 length is 15 residues. CDR1 is SGHNT, CDR2 YYREEE, per germline (reference sequence). The sequenced part of the CDR3 DNA is TGTGCCAGCAGCTTAAGCGGGAGCGGTCAAGAGACG. It yields the protein CASSLSGSGQET. In full, the CDR3 reads CASSLSGSGQETQYF.

Comment on this clone: Coverage ceases 3 residues before the CDR3 finishes, and the germline J gene fills in the end. The V gene is TRBV10-3, the J gene TRBJ1-2, with 12 bases aligning to TRBD1. V was pared by 4 bases and J by 3 bases, with 0 bases of the junction left unmatched. Germline CDR1 and CDR2: ENHRY and SYGVKD. This CDR3 contains 14 residues. The sequenced part of the CDR3 DNA is TGTGCCATCAGTGGGGACAGGGGGCACTATGGC. It specifies CAISGDRGHYG. The whole CDR3 sequence reads CAISGDRGHYGYTF.